These 9 T cell receptor beta chains share one sample of origin, sequenced in a study of T cell responses to AZD1222 COVID-19 vaccine. TCRdb's table, derived via immunoSEQ multiplex PCR, lists solely in-frame clones and lacks some. The sample lists tens of thousands of clones, approximately 90% occurring once. This specimen was peripheral blood, taken on day 0 of AZD1222 vaccination. The receptors here all came from an adult in good health.

The genes are TRBV18 and TRBJ1-3; no firm D call. There are 14 residues in the CDR3. Trimming took off 6 bases at V and 6 bases at J, with 15 bases between the two ends. Per the germline V gene, CDR1 is KGHSH and CDR2 is LQKENI. The CDR3 is CASSQDGRQNTIYF. CDR3 DNA: TGTGCCAGCTCTCAGGACGGGCGGCAAAACACCATATATTTT.

The J gene is TRBJ1-2, the V gene TRBV29-1, with a tentative D call TRBD1 (5 bases). Between the trimmed V and J ends, which lost 7 bases and 4 bases, there was a span of 13 bases. CDR1 and CDR2 from the germline V gene are SQVTM and ANQGSEA. The CDR3 length is 12 residues. Here the CDR3 DNA reads TGCAGCGCTGGGGGGGTTGGCTATGGCTACACCTTC. Translated: CSAGGVGYGYTF.

The gene calls are TRBV6-5 and TRBJ2-7; either TRBD1 or TRBD2 may supply D (5 bases each). Germline values: CDR1 MNHEY, CDR2 SVGAGI. Trimming cost V 6 bases and J 1 base, with 16 bases left between them. This CDR3 contains 15 residues. The CDR3 region is CASRPLGETSYEQYF. The CDR3 DNA follows: TGTGCCAGCAGGCCACTGGGGGAGACATCCTACGAGCAGTACTTC.

The chain couples TRBV28 to TRBJ2-4; D is undetermined. Germline V lookup: CDR1 MDHEN, CDR2 SYDVKM. V was shortened by 7 bases and J by 5 bases, with 6 bases between the two germline ends. This CDR3 has 11 residues. CDR3 amino acids: CASMAENIQYF. CDR3 nucleotides: TGTGCCAGCATGGCCGAAAACATTCAGTACTTC.

The chain is built from TRBV5-5 and TRBJ1-2; D is ambiguous. The CDR3 length is 16 residues. Per germline, CDR1 SGHKS and CDR2 YYEKEE (reference sequence). V lost 4 bases and J lost 6, with 22 bases in between. CDR3 coding DNA: TGTGCCAGCAGCCGTAGGGAGGGAGTGATGGGAGATGGCTACACCTTC. Residues: CASSRREGVMGDGYTF.

The chain carries TRBV19 and TRBJ1-6; D may be TRBD1 (5 bases). This CDR3 region has 15 residues. Germline CDR1 is LNHDA and CDR2 is SQIVND (reference sequence). Trimming shortened V by 6 bases and J by 9 bases, and 18 bases separated the two germline ends. The CDR3 protein is CASSYDSPGGSPLHF. In DNA form, the CDR3 reads TGTGCCAGTAGCTACGACAGCCCGGGTGGTTCACCCCTCCACTTT. The complete variable domain, with remaining parts taken from reference TRBV19 and TRBJ1-6, reads DGGITQSPKYLFRKEGQNVTLSCEQNLNHDAMYWYRQDPGQGLRLIYYSQIVNDFQKGDIAEGYSVSREKKESFPLTVTSAQKNPTAFYLCASSYDSPGGSPLHFGNGTRLTVT.

The chain joins TRBV14 to TRBJ1-1; no definite D call. V lost 1 base and J lost 4, with 13 bases in between. The CDR3 spans 15 residues. CDR1 SGHDN and CDR2 FVKESK come from the germline V gene. The CDR3 bases are TGTGCCAGCAGCCAAGGAAGGCGGTTGAGCACTGAAGCTTTCTTT. Residues: CASSQGRRLSTEAFF. The full variable domain, in which reference TRBV14 and TRBJ1-1 provide the parts outside the CDR3, is EAGVTQFPSHSVIEKGQTVTLRCDPISGHDNLYWYRRVMGKEIKFLLHFVKESKQDESGMPNNRFLAERTGGTYSTLKVQPAELEDSGVYFCASSQGRRLSTEAFFGQGTRLTVV.

The V and J genes are TRBV6-1 and TRBJ1-2, with 7 positions matching TRBD1. Germline V CDR1 and CDR2: MNHNS, SASEGT. V was pared by 1 base and J by 8 bases, with 10 bases of the junction left unmatched. The CDR3 runs 15 residues. The CDR3 is CASSEVGRGYNGYTF. CDR3 nucleotides: TGTGCCAGCAGTGAAGTTGGCAGGGGGTATAACGGCTACACCTTC.

This chain links TRBV30 with TRBJ2-7; no firm D call. Germline V lookup: CDR1 GTSNPN, CDR2 SVGIG (reference sequence). This CDR3 spans 12 amino acids. V lost 4 bases, J lost 10 bases, and 17 bases lay in between. CDR3 in amino acids: CAWITGQAEQYF. In DNA, the CDR3 is TGTGCCTGGATAACCGGTCAGGCTGAACAGTACTTC.